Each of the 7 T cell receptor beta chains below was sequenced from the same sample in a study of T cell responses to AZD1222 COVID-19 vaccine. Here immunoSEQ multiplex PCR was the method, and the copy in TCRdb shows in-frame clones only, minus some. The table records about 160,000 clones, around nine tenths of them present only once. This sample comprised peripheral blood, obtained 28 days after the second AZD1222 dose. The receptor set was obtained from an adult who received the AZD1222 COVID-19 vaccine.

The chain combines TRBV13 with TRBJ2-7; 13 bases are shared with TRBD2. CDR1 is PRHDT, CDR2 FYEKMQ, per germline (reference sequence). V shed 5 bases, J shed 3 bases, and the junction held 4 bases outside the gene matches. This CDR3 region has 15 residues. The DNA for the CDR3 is TGTGCCAGCAGCCCCCGACTAGCGGGGGGCTACGAGCAGTACTTC. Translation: CASSPRLAGGYEQYF. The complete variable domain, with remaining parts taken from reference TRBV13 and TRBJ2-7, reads AAGVIQSPRHLIKEKRETATLKCYPIPRHDTVYWYQQGPGQDPQFLISFYEKMQSDKGSIPDRFSAQQFSDYHSELNMSSLELGDSALYFCASSPRLAGGYEQYFGPGTRLTVT.

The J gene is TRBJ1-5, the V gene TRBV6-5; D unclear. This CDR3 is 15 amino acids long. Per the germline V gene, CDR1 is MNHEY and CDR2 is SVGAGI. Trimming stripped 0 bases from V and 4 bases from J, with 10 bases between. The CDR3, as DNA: TGTGCCAGCAGTTACTCGTTTGTACAGAATCAGCCCCAGCATTTT. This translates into CASSYSFVQNQPQHF.

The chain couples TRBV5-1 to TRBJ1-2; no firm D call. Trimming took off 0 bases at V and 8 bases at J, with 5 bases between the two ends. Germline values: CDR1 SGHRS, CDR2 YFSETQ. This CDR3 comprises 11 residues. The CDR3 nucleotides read TGCGCCAGCAGCTTGGACCGAGGCTACACCTTC. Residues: CASSLDRGYTF.

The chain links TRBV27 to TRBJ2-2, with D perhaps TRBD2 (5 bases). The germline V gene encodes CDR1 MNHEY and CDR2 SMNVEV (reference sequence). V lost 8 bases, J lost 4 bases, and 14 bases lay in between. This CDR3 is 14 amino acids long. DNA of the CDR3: TGTGCCAGCGGCTCCCTCGGAGGCACCGGGGAGCTGTTTTTT. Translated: CASGSLGGTGELFF.

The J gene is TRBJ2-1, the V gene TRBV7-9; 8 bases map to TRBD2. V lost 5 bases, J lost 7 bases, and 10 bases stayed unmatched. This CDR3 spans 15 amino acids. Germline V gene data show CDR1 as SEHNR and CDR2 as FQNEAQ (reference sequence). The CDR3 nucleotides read TGTGCCAGCAGCCCCGCGGGGGGCCCTCGGAATGAGCAGTTCTTC. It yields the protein CASSPAGGPRNEQFF.

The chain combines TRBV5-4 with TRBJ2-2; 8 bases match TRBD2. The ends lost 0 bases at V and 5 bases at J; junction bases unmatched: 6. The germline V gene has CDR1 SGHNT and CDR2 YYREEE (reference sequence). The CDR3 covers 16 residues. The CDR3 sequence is CASSLAGGVRTGELFF. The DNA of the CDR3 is TGTGCCAGCAGCTTGGCCGGGGGGGTCCGAACCGGGGAGCTGTTTTTT.

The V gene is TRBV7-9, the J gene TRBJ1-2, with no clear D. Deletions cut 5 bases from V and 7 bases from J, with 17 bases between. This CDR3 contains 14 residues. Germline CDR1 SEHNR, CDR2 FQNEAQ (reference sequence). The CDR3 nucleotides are TGTGCCAGCAGCGGGTTCGGGCCCTCGAGTGGCTACACCTTC. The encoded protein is CASSGFGPSSGYTF. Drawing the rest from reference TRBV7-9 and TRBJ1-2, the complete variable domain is DTGVSQNPRHKITKRGQNVTFRCDPISEHNRLYWYRQTLGQGPEFLTYFQNEAQLEKSRLLSDRFSAERPKGSFSTLEIQRTEQGDSAMYLCASSGFGPSSGYTFGSGTRLTVV.